This T cell receptor (beta chain) was recorded in a study of shared clonotypes between healthy human individuals. Study as a whole: CD4 naive and CD4 memory each took three plates per donor, while CD8 naive took two and CD8 memory one.

Deep was the level used in running the assay. Data came from immunoSEQ multiplex PCR; TCRdb stores just in-frame clones and leaves some out. This table holds around 1.5 million clones, 95% to 99% found once. With regard to this clone: Its antigen is not known.

Study observations and caveats: Large depth notwithstanding, sorted-subset sequencing proved incomplete by rarefaction.

The CDR3 runs 17 residues. V was pared by 6 bases and J by 3 bases, with 13 bases of the junction left unmatched. CDR1 is ENHRY and CDR2 is SYGVKD in the germline V gene. Sequenced sample: naive CD4+ T cells sorted from blood. Documented subset: CD45RA+ positively selected. The V and J genes are TRBV10-3 and TRBJ1-2, with 10 bases lining up with TRBD1. This TCR derives from a young man in good health. The DNA for the CDR3 is TGTGCCATCAGAGGGGAAGTCGACAGGGGGCCAGACTATGGCTACACCTTC. It yields the protein CAIRGEVDRGPDYGYTF.